This is a list of T cell receptor beta chains from one sample in a study of cytomegalovirus exposure and HLA in healthy donors. TCRdb's copy holds only in-frame clones and misses some; the assay was immunoSEQ multiplex PCR. The sample consists of around 100,000 clones, over 60% of them appearing once. Sequenced sample: PBMCs. Every receptor here comes from a woman in her late teens or twenties in good health and CMV-seropositive. Both conserved end residues are part of each CDR3. Fields, in order: CDR3 DNA, CDR3 protein, clone size, J gene, V gene, D gene. A D gene is named only where the DNA matches it firmly. Clone sizes are given selectively: once, few, many, or a class where the clone is expanded.

DNA: TGTGCCAGCAAAAGGGCCAGGGGGGACTATGGCTACACCTTC
CDR3: CASKRARGDYGYTF
size: NA
J: TRBJ1-2
V: TRBV6-5
D: TRBD1

DNA: TGTGCCAGCAGCTTAGAGCCTCCTAATTCACCCCTCCACTTT
CDR3: CASSLEPPNSPLHF
size: NA
J: TRBJ1-6
V: TRBV7-9
D: NA

DNA: TGTGCCAGCAGCCAAGTCGTCGAGACCCAGTACTTC
CDR3: CASSQVVETQYF
size: few
J: TRBJ2-5
V: TRBV14
D: NA

DNA: TGTGCCAGCAGTTTACGATGGACAGGGTTTGAGCAGTTCTTC
CDR3: CASSLRWTGFEQFF
size: NA
J: TRBJ2-1
V: TRBV27
D: TRBD1

DNA: TGTGCCAGCAGCACCGGAGGAGGCGGAGGCTACACCTTC
CDR3: CASSTGGGGGYTF
size: NA
J: TRBJ1-2
V: TRBV13
D: NA

DNA: TGTGCCAGCCTTTGGACAGGCTTAGGCTACACCTTC
CDR3: CASLWTGLGYTF
size: NA
J: TRBJ1-2
V: TRBV28
D: TRBD1

DNA: TGCGCCAGCAGCCAACCGACAGGGAAAGGTGGCTACACCTTC
CDR3: CASSQPTGKGGYTF
size: few
J: TRBJ1-2
V: TRBV4-1
D: TRBD1

DNA: TGTGCCAGCAGAGCGACAGGGGGGAGTACTGAAGCTTTCTTT
CDR3: CASRATGGSTEAFF
size: once
J: TRBJ1-1
V: TRBV6-1
D: TRBD1

DNA: TGTGCCAGCAGCCAAGGCCAGACGGGAAAACTGTTTTTT
CDR3: CASSQGQTGKLFF
size: NA
J: TRBJ1-4
V: TRBV14
D: NA

DNA: TGTGCCATCAGCCTTGGGACTAGCCAAGAGACCCAGTACTTC
CDR3: CAISLGTSQETQYF
size: NA
J: TRBJ2-5
V: TRBV10-3
D: TRBD2

DNA: TGTGCCAGCAGCTGGGACAGCTTGAACACTGAAGCTTTCTTT
CDR3: CASSWDSLNTEAFF
size: NA
J: TRBJ1-1
V: TRBV5-8
D: TRBD1

DNA: TGTGCCAGCAGTTATCGCGGGAACAGGAATGGCTACACCTTC
CDR3: CASSYRGNRNGYTF
size: once
J: TRBJ1-2
V: TRBV6-5
D: NA

DNA: TGCGCCAGCAGCTTAAGGGGTGGCGAGCAGTACTTC
CDR3: CASSLRGGEQYF
size: few
J: TRBJ2-7
V: TRBV5-1
D: NA

DNA: TGTGCCAGCAGCTTGAGAGGGTCATGGTACATTCAGTACTTC
CDR3: CASSLRGSWYIQYF
size: NA
J: TRBJ2-4
V: TRBV5-8
D: NA

DNA: TGTGCCAGCAGCTTACTATCGCGGTCTGGGGCCAACGTCCTGACTTTC
CDR3: CASSLLSRSGANVLTF
size: once
J: TRBJ2-6
V: TRBV7-8
D: NA

DNA: TGTGCCAGCTCAATTCTCCGGGACAGTCCCTCCTACGAGCAGTACTTC
CDR3: CASSILRDSPSYEQYF
size: few
J: TRBJ2-7
V: TRBV18
D: TRBD1

DNA: TGTGCCAGCAGCCGCCGTCTAGCGGGAGGGCCATCAGATACGCAGTATTTT
CDR3: CASSRRLAGGPSDTQYF
size: once
J: TRBJ2-3
V: TRBV14
D: TRBD2

DNA: TGTGCCATCAGTGAGTCGACTCCGCGCAATCAGCCCCAGCATTTT
CDR3: CAISESTPRNQPQHF
size: NA
J: TRBJ1-5
V: TRBV10-3
D: NA

DNA: TGTGCCAGCAGCGAACCTCGGGGACTACTCTCCTACGAGCAGTACTTC
CDR3: CASSEPRGLLSYEQYF
size: NA
J: TRBJ2-7
V: TRBV5-6
D: TRBD2

DNA: TGTGCCAGCAGCTTGGGGACTAGCGGGATTAATACGCAGTATTTT
CDR3: CASSLGTSGINTQYF
size: NA
J: TRBJ2-3
V: TRBV11-2
D: TRBD2

DNA: TGTGCCAGCAGCTCCCCATACAGGGGGGACACTGAAGCTTTCTTT
CDR3: CASSSPYRGDTEAFF
size: NA
J: TRBJ1-1
V: TRBV11-2
D: TRBD1

DNA: TGTGCCAGCAGTCTTGGCCCAGGGGGGAGCTCCTACAATGAGCAGTTCTTC
CDR3: CASSLGPGGSSYNEQFF
size: NA
J: TRBJ2-1
V: TRBV28
D: NA

DNA: TGTGCCAGCAGTCCTAGCACAGATACGCAGTATTTT
CDR3: CASSPSTDTQYF
size: once
J: TRBJ2-3
V: TRBV25-1
D: NA

DNA: TGCACCAGCAGCCAAGATCTCCGGGGTCTCAAAAACATTCAGTACTTC
CDR3: CTSSQDLRGLKNIQYF
size: NA
J: TRBJ2-4
V: TRBV1
D: NA

DNA: TGTGCCAGCAGTGAAGGGACTAGCGGGAGTTACTACGAGCAGTACTTC
CDR3: CASSEGTSGSYYEQYF
size: NA
J: TRBJ2-7
V: TRBV6-1
D: TRBD2

DNA: TGTGCCAGCAGTGAACCAGGGCCAAGCCAGTACTTC
CDR3: CASSEPGPSQYF
size: NA
J: TRBJ2-5
V: TRBV2
D: NA

DNA: TGTGCCAGCAGCTTTACGGTGAACACTGAAGCTTTCTTT
CDR3: CASSFTVNTEAFF
size: NA
J: TRBJ1-1
V: TRBV7-3
D: NA

DNA: TGTGCCAGCAGTTACGAGGGGGAAACTGGAAACACCATATATTTT
CDR3: CASSYEGETGNTIYF
size: NA
J: TRBJ1-3
V: TRBV6-5
D: NA

DNA: TGTGCCTGGAGTCGCAGGGCTTTTTACGAGCAGTACTTC
CDR3: CAWSRRAFYEQYF
size: NA
J: TRBJ2-7
V: TRBV30
D: NA

DNA: TGTGCCAGTAGTATCTGGGGGGGCAATCAGCCCCAGCATTTT
CDR3: CASSIWGGNQPQHF
size: NA
J: TRBJ1-5
V: TRBV19
D: NA

DNA: TGTGCCAGTACCCAGGGCACTGAAGCTTTCTTT
CDR3: CASTQGTEAFF
size: NA
J: TRBJ1-1
V: TRBV19
D: NA

DNA: TGTGCCTGGAGTGTACAGGGCGGGAGGGGCGATACGCAGTATTTT
CDR3: CAWSVQGGRGDTQYF
size: NA
J: TRBJ2-3
V: TRBV30
D: TRBD2

DNA: TGTGCCAGCAATGGGCGGGACTACAATGAGCAGTTCTTC
CDR3: CASNGRDYNEQFF
size: once
J: TRBJ2-1
V: TRBV2
D: NA

DNA: TGCGCCAGCAGCCCCGGGACTAGCGGGAGTGGAGGAGAGACCCAGTACTTC
CDR3: CASSPGTSGSGGETQYF
size: NA
J: TRBJ2-5
V: TRBV5-1
D: TRBD2

DNA: TGTGCCAGCAGCTTGGAAGTCGGAGGTCTGGGGGAGACCCAGTACTTC
CDR3: CASSLEVGGLGETQYF
size: NA
J: TRBJ2-5
V: TRBV5-6
D: NA

DNA: TGTGCCAGCAGCTCTTCGCCGGCGGGCGGGAGCCCCGGGGAGCTGTTTTTT
CDR3: CASSSSPAGGSPGELFF
size: once
J: TRBJ2-2
V: TRBV7-8
D: TRBD2

DNA: TGTGCCAGCAGCCACACCGGGACTAGCGGGTACGAGCAGTACTTC
CDR3: CASSHTGTSGYEQYF
size: once
J: TRBJ2-7
V: TRBV11-1
D: TRBD2

DNA: TGTGCCTGGACTAGCGGGAGTAACACCTACGAGCAGTACTTC
CDR3: CAWTSGSNTYEQYF
size: few
J: TRBJ2-7
V: TRBV30
D: TRBD2

DNA: TGTGCCAGCAGGCTAGCGGGAGGGACCGGGGAGCTGTTTTTT
CDR3: CASRLAGGTGELFF
size: NA
J: TRBJ2-2
V: TRBV9
D: TRBD2

DNA: TGTGCCAGCAGCCCGAACAGGGCTAATGAAAAACTGTTTTTT
CDR3: CASSPNRANEKLFF
size: NA
J: TRBJ1-4
V: TRBV11-2
D: NA

DNA: TGTGCCAGCAGTGAAGAGGTGCAGACAAACTCTGGAAACACCATATATTTT
CDR3: CASSEEVQTNSGNTIYF
size: few
J: TRBJ1-3
V: TRBV6-1
D: NA

DNA: TGTGCCAGCTGCAGGAACACTGAAGCTTTCTTT
CDR3: CASCRNTEAFF
size: once
J: TRBJ1-1
V: TRBV11-3
D: NA

DNA: TGTGCCAGCAGAGATAGCGGCGGGGCCTACAATGAGCAGTTCTTC
CDR3: CASRDSGGAYNEQFF
size: NA
J: TRBJ2-1
V: TRBV25-1
D: NA

DNA: TGCGCCAGCAGCCAAGCAATACGGACTAGCGGCCAAGAGACCCAGTACTTC
CDR3: CASSQAIRTSGQETQYF
size: few
J: TRBJ2-5
V: TRBV4-1
D: TRBD2

DNA: TGTGCCTGGAGTTCCGGGGGCTACGAGCAGTACTTC
CDR3: CAWSSGGYEQYF
size: NA
J: TRBJ2-7
V: TRBV30
D: NA